The 15 T cell receptor beta chains below were found in one sample sequenced in a study of vaccination and CD4 T cells after COVID-19. Time point here: late sampling 161 to 241 days after vaccination in a few convalescent patients. Noted treatment: roughly nine-day PBMC culture with coronavirus spike peptide pools or control peptides (ViraFEST assay). The antigens these receptors bind are not known. At the Johns Hopkins FTIC core, DNA taken from cultured CD4+ T cells was sequenced by way of the Oncomine TCR Beta short-read assay. TCRdb analysed the PCR reads with MiXCR anew, one entry per CDR3 protein. The table includes around 25,000 distinct CDR3 sequences, less than 40% detected once. The specimen was CD4+ T cells from blood, cultured in vitro, collected about 7 months after SARS-CoV-2 vaccination. The receptors here all came from a human donor who had recovered from COVID-19.

The chain combines TRBV6-2 or TRBV6-3 with TRBJ2-5; D remains unclear. The germline V gene encodes CDR1 MNHEY and CDR2 SVGEGT. The ends were cut back, 7 bases at V and 4 bases at J, with 7 bases in the middle. The CDR3 loop spans 11 amino acids. CDR3 coding DNA: TGTGCCAGCACTAATGTAGAGACCCAGTACTTC. Its protein is CASTNVETQYF.

The chain carries TRBV19 and TRBJ2-3; D is perhaps TRBD1 (6 bases). CDR3 size: 14 residues. Per the germline V gene, CDR1 is LNHDA and CDR2 is SQIVND (reference sequence). Trimming cost V 5 bases and J 2 bases, with 11 bases left between them. The CDR3 protein is CASSRTVTTDTQYF. The CDR3 DNA reads as TGTGCCAGTAGTCGGACAGTAACCACAGATACGCAGTATTTT.

This clonotype has just a few counts. The J gene is TRBJ1-2, the V gene TRBV6-5; possible D gene TRBD1, 6 bases. From germline, CDR1 is MNHEY and CDR2 SVGAGI. V lost 2 bases, J lost 7 bases, and 11 bases lay in between. The CDR3 totals 13 residues. The CDR3 region is CASSYLEGGGYTF. The CDR3 DNA reads TGTGCCAGCAGTTACCTTGAGGGGGGTGGCTACACCTTC.

This clonotype was picked up a small number of times. The V and J genes are TRBV5-1 and TRBJ1-6, with 9 bases identical to TRBD1. CDR1 is SGHRS, CDR2 YFSETQ, per germline. CDR3 length: 15 residues. DNA for the CDR3: TGCGCGAGCGGGTCGGGGACAGGGTTGGCTTCACCCCTCCACTTT. It codes for CASGSGTGLASPLHF.

This chain connects TRBV20-1 to TRBJ2-3; TRBD1 matches at 10 bases. Germline lookup yields CDR1 DFQATT and CDR2 SNEGSKA (reference sequence). CDR3 length equals 15 residues. V gave up 8 bases and J gave up 3 bases; unmatched junction bases: 11. CDR3 sequence: CSPRDRDRGTDTQYF. CDR3 sequence (DNA): TGCAGTCCGAGAGACCGGGACAGGGGTACAGATACGCAGTATTTT.

The V gene is TRBV24-1, the J gene TRBJ2-1; 8 positions agree with TRBD1. V shed 0 bases, J shed 5 bases, and the junction held 8 bases outside the gene matches. Germline V lookup: CDR1 KGHDR, CDR2 SFDVKD. This CDR3 comprises 17 residues. As DNA, the CDR3 is TGTGCCACCAGTGATTTGAAAGTAGGACAGGGCCACAATGAGCAGTTCTTC. Translation: CATSDLKVGQGHNEQFF.

This clonotype qualifies as medium-sized (0.01 to 0.1%). J is TRBJ2-7 and V is TRBV18; D may be TRBD1 or TRBD2 (5 bases each). Germline-derived CDR1 and CDR2 are KGHSH and LQKENI. Trimming removed 3 bases from V and 1 base from J, with 10 bases in between. The CDR3 is 14 residues long. The DNA for the CDR3 is TGTGCCAGCTCACCCGGGACGGAATCCTACGAGCAGTACTTC. Translation: CASSPGTESYEQYF.

This chain links TRBV15 with TRBJ2-5; no clear D gene. V lost 8 bases to trimming and J lost 1 base, with 8 bases between them. Germline assignment: CDR1 LNHNV and CDR2 YYDKDF (reference sequence). The CDR3 has 12 amino acids. The CDR3 region is CATGVAQETQYF. Here the CDR3 DNA reads TGTGCCACCGGGGTGGCCCAAGAGACCCAGTACTTC.

This clonotype is medium-sized by share. The chain combines TRBV7-2 with TRBJ1-5, with a weak D call TRBD1 (5 bases). Germline values: CDR1 SGHTA, CDR2 FQGNSA. The V end was cut by 4 bases, the J end by 4 bases, with 8 bases between. The CDR3 totals 13 residues. CDR3 nucleotide sequence: TGTGCCAGCAGCTGGACATTGAATCAGCCCCAGCATTTT. Encoded protein: CASSWTLNQPQHF.

The chain recombines TRBV6-4 with TRBJ2-7; the D is unclear. Trimming took off 10 bases at V and 3 bases at J, with 10 bases between the two ends. The V gene's germline CDR1 is MRHNA and CDR2 SNTAGT. The CDR3 loop spans 11 amino acids. The CDR3 DNA is TGTGCCACCGGGCCGGTCTACGAGCAGTACTTC. Translation: CATGPVYEQYF.

The rearrangement joins TRBV7-9 to TRBJ2-1, with TRBD2 identical over 8 bases. After removal of 8 bases from V and 5 bases from J, the junction contained 8 bases not matched to a gene. The CDR3 extends over 14 amino acids. Looked up from germline, CDR1 is SEHNR and CDR2 is FQNEAQ (reference sequence). The CDR3 loop reads CASAPSGGNNEQFF. CDR3 nucleotides: TGTGCCAGCGCCCCCAGCGGGGGCAACAATGAGCAGTTCTTC.

This clonotype was detected a few times. The V gene is TRBV6-1, the J gene TRBJ1-5; no firm D call. The V gene lost 6 bases and the J gene lost 6 bases, with 15 bases spanning the gap. This CDR3 region has 14 residues. The germline V gene has CDR1 MNHNS and CDR2 SASEGT. CDR3 sequence (DNA): TGTGCCAGCAGACCAGACGGAGCGGGTCAGCCCCAGCATTTT. This gives the protein CASRPDGAGQPQHF.

The CDR3 DNA follows: TGTGCCAGCAGTTTAGTGGATCGCCGGGGCGAGGGCTACACCTTC. This gives the protein CASSLVDRRGEGYTF. The chain links TRBV28 to TRBJ1-2; TRBD1 is a possible D gene (5 bases). The V gene lost 2 bases and the J gene lost 8 bases, with 18 bases spanning the gap. CDR1 and CDR2 (germline): MDHEN, SYDVKM. There are 15 residues in the CDR3.

The chain uses TRBV28 and TRBJ2-1; 11 bases align to TRBD2. CDR1 and CDR2 (germline): MDHEN, SYDVKM. The J segment lost 3 bases and the V segment lost 5 bases, leaving 3 bases of the junction unmatched. The CDR3 has 15 residues. CDR3 sequence reads: CASSAGLADYNEQFF. CDR3 coding DNA: TGTGCCAGCAGTGCGGGACTAGCGGACTACAATGAGCAGTTCTTC.

This clonotype was detected a few times. J is TRBJ2-3 and V is TRBV20-1; D remains unclear. V was pared by 6 bases and J by 8 bases, with 12 bases between. From germline, CDR1 is DFQATT and CDR2 SNEGSKA (reference sequence). The CDR3 runs 11 residues. CDR3 region: CSAGDALTQYF. CDR3 coding DNA: TGCAGTGCGGGCGACGCGCTTACGCAGTATTTT.